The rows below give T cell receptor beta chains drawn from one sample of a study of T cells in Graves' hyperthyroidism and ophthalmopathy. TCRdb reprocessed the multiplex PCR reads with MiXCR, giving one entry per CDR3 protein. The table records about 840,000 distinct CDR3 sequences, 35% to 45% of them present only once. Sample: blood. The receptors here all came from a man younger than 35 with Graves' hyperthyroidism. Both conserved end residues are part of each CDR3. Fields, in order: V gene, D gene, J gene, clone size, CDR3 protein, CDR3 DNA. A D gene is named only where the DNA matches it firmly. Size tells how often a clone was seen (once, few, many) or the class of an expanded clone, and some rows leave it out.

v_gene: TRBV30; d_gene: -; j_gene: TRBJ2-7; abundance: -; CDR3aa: CAWSVYRGYEQYF; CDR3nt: TGTGCCTGGAGTGTATATCGGGGCTACGAGCAGTACTTC
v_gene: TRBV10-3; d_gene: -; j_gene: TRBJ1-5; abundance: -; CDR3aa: CAPVGVGQPQHF; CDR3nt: TGTGCCCCCGTGGGGGTAGGTCAGCCCCAGCATTTT
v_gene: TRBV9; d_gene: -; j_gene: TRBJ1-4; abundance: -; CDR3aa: CASSVALGTEKLFF; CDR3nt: TGTGCCAGCAGCGTTGCCCTAGGAACTGAAAAACTGTTTTTT
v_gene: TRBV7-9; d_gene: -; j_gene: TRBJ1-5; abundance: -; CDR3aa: CASSGQFFEPQHF; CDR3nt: TGTGCCAGCAGTGGGCAGTTTTTCGAGCCCCAGCATTTT
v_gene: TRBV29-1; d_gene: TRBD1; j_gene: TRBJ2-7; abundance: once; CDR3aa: CRPGTGIYEQYF; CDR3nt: TGCAGGCCCGGGACAGGGATCTACGAGCAGTACTTC
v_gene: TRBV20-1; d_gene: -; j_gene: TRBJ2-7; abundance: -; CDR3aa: CSARDSLGAGSYEQYF; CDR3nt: TGCAGTGCTAGAGATTCCCTCGGGGCAGGGTCATACGAGCAGTACTTC
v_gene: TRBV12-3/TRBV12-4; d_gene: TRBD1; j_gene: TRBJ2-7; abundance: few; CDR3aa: CASSGDRDSHEQYF; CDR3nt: TGTGCCAGCAGCGGGGACCGGGACAGCCACGAGCAGTACTTC
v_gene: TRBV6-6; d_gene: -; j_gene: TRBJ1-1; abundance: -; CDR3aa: CASSYFQQNTEAFF; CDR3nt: TGTGCCAGCAGTTACTTCCAGCAGAACACTGAAGCTTTCTTT
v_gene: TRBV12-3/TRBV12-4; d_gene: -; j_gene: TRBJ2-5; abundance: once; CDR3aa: CASRESGEETQYF; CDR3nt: TGTGCCAGCAGAGAGAGTGGCGAGGAGACCCAGTACTTC
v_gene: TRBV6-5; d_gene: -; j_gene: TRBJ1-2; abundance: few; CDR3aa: CASPGGQEDYGYTF; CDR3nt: TGTGCCAGCCCCGGAGGGCAGGAGGACTATGGCTACACCTTC
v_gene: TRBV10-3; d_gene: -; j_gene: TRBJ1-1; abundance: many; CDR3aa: CAIGEGSTEAFF; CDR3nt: TGTGCCATCGGGGAGGGGAGCACTGAAGCTTTCTTT
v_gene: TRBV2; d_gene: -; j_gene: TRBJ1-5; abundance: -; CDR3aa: CASSLALGSHRPQHF; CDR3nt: TGTGCCAGCAGTTTAGCACTAGGGAGTCATCGGCCCCAGCATTTT
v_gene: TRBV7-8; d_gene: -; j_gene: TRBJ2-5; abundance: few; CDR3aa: CASSLGRGQPETQYF; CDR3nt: TGTGCCAGCAGCTTAGGTCGTGGACAGCCGGAGACCCAGTACTTC
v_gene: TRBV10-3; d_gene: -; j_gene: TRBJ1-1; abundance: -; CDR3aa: CAISDSPGVGTEAFF; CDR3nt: TGTGCCATCAGTGATTCCCCAGGGGTGGGCACTGAAGCTTTCTTT
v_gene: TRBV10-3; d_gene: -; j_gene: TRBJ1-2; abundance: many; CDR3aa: CAISETLGPRQYYGYTF; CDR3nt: TGTGCCATCAGTGAGACCCTGGGACCGCGTCAGTACTATGGCTACACCTTC
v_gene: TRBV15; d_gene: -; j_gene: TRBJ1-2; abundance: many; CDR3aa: CATSRDRVYGYTF; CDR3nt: TGTGCCACCAGCAGAGATCGAGTTTATGGCTACACCTTC
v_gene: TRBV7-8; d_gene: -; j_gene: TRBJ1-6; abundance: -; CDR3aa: CASSSEVANSPLHF; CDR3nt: TGTGCCAGCAGCTCCGAGGTGGCGAATTCACCCCTCCACTTT
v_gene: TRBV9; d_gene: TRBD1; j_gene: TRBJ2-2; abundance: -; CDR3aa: CASSLQPGTGRTGELFF; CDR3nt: TGTGCCAGCAGCCTTCAACCCGGGACAGGGAGAACCGGGGAGCTGTTTTTT
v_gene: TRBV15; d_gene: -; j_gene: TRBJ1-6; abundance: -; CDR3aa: CATSRDPRTNSPLHF; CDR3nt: TGTGCCACCAGCAGAGATCCACGGACGAATTCACCCCTCCACTTT
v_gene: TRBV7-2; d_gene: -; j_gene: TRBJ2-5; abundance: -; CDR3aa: CASSSVAGRSTETQYF; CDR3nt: TGTGCCAGCAGCTCAGTCGCGGGAAGGTCAACAGAGACCCAGTACTTC
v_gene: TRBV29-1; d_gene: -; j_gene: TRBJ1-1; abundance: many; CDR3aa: CSVEWGEAFF; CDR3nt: TGCAGCGTTGAATGGGGGGAAGCTTTCTTT
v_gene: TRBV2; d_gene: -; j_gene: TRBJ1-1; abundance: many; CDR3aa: CASSDVANTEAFF; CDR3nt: TGTGCCAGCAGTGACGTGGCGAACACTGAAGCTTTCTTT
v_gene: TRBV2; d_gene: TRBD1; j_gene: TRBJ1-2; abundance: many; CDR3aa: CATDRGDYGYTF; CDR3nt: TGTGCCACGGACAGGGGGGACTATGGCTACACCTTC
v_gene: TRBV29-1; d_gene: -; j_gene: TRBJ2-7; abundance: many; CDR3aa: CSVVEYYEQYF; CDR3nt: TGCAGCGTTGTAGAATACTACGAGCAGTACTTC
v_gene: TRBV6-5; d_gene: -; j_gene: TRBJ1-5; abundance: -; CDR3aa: CASSYHRTGQGGNQPQHF; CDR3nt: TGTGCCAGCAGTTACCACCGCACGGGGCAGGGTGGAAATCAGCCCCAGCATTTT
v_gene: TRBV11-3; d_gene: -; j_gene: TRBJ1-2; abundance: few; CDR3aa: CASSHDRESGSGYTF; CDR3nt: TGTGCCAGCAGCCATGACCGGGAGTCTGGGAGTGGCTACACCTTC
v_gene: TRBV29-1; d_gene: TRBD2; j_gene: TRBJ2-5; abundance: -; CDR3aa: CSVETSGRRGTQYF; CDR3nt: TGCAGCGTTGAAACTAGCGGGAGGAGAGGGACCCAGTACTTC
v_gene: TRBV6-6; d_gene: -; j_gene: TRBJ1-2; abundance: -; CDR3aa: CASSGRIGESYTF; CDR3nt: TGTGCCAGCAGTGGTCGGATCGGGGAGAGCTACACCTTC
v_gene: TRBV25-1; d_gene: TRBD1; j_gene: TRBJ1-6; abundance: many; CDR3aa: CASSGSGQGNSPLHF; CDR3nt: TGTGCCAGCAGTGGCTCGGGACAGGGGAATTCACCCCTCCACTTT
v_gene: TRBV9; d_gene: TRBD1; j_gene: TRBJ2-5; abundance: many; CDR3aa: CASSALGGVQETQYF; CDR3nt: TGTGCCAGCAGCGCCCTAGGGGGCGTCCAAGAGACCCAGTACTTC
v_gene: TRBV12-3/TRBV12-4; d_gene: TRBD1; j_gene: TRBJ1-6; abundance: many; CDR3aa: CASSTGDSPLHF; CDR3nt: TGTGCCAGCAGTACAGGGGACTCACCCCTCCACTTT
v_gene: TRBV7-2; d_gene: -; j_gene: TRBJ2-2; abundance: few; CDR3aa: CASSQGTGPGELFF; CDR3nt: TGTGCCAGCAGCCAAGGAACAGGCCCCGGGGAGCTGTTTTTT
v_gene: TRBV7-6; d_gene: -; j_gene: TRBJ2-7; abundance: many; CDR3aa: CASSLGDDSYEQYF; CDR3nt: TGTGCCAGCAGCTTAGGTGACGACTCCTACGAGCAGTACTTC
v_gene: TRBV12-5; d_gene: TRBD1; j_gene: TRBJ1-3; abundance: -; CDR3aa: CASGSDRLNTIYF; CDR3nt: TGTGCTAGTGGTTCGGACAGGTTAAACACCATATATTTT
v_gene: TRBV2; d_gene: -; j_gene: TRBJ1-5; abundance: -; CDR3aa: CASSESGRGYQPQHF; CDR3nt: TGTGCCAGCAGTGAATCGGGCAGGGGCTATCAGCCCCAGCATTTT
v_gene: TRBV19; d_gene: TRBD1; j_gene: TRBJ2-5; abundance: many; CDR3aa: CASSRWDSQETQYF; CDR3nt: TGTGCCAGTAGTCGTTGGGACAGCCAAGAGACCCAGTACTTC
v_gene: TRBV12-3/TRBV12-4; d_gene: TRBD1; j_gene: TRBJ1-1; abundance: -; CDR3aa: CASSSRQGLNTEAFF; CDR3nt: TGTGCCAGCAGTTCCCGACAGGGATTGAACACTGAAGCTTTCTTT
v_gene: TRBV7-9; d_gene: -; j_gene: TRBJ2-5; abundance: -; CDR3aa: CASSHGGTREIQYF; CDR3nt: TGTGCCAGCAGCCACGGCGGCACCAGAGAGATCCAGTACTTC
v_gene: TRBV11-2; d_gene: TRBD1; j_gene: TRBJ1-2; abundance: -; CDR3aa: CASSRIQQGAEGYTF; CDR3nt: TGTGCCAGCAGCCGGATTCAACAGGGGGCAGAGGGCTACACCTTC
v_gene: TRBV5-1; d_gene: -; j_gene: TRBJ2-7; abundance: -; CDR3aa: CASRLGTVNEQYF; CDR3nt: TGCGCCAGCAGACTTGGGACTGTGAACGAGCAGTACTTC